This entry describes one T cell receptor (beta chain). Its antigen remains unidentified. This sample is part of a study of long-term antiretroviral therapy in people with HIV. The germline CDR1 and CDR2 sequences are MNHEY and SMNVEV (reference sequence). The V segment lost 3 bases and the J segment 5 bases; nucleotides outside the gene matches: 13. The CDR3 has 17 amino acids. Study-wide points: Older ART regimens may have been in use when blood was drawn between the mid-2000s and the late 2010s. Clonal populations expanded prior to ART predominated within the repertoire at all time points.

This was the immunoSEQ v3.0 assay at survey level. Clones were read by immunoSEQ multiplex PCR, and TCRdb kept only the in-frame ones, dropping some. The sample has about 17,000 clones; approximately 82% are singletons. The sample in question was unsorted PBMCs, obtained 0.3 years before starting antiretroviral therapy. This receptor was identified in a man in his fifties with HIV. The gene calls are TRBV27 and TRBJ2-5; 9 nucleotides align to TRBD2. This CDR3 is CASSLWWGSGGIETQYF. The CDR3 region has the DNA TGTGCCAGCAGTTTGTGGTGGGGTAGCGGGGGTATTGAGACCCAGTACTTC.